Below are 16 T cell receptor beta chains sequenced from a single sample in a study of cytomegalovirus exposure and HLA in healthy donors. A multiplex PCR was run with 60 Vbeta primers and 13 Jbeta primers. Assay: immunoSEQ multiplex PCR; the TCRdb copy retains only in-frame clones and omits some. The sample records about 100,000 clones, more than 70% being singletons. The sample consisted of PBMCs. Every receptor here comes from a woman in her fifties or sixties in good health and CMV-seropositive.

CDR3 protein: CASSEFGGGHGYTF. CDR3 bases: TGTGCCAGCAGTGAATTCGGAGGGGGCCACGGCTACACCTTC. V is TRBV2 and J is TRBJ1-2; 7 nucleotides line up with TRBD1. The CDR3 runs 14 residues. The V segment lost 2 bases and the J segment 8 bases; nucleotides outside the gene matches: 8. Germline CDR1 reads SNHLY; CDR2 reads FYNNEI.

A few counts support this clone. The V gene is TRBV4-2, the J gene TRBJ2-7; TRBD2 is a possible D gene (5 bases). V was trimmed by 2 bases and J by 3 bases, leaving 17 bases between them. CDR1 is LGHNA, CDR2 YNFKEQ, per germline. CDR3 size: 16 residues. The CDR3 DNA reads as TGTGCCAGCAGCCAAAGGGCTAGCCGATCAAACTACGAGCAGTACTTC. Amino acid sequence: CASSQRASRSNYEQYF.

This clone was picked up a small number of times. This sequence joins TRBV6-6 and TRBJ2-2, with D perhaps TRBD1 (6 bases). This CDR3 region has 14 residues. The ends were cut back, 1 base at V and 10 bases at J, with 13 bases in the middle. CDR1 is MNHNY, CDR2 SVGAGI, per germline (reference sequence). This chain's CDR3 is CASSYFRGEVELFF. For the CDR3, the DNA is TGTGCCAGCAGTTACTTCAGGGGAGAGGTGGAGCTGTTTTTT.

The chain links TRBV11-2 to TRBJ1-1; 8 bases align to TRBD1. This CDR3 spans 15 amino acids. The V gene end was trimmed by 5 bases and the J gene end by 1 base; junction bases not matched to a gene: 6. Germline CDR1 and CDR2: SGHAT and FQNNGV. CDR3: CASSARQGWNTEAFF. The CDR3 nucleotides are TGTGCCAGCAGCGCACGACAGGGGTGGAACACTGAAGCTTTCTTT.

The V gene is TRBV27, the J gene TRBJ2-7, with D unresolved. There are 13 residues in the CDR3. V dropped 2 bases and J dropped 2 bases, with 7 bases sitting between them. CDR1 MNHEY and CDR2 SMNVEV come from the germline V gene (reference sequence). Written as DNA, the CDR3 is TGTGCCAGCAGTTTAAATGGGCCCTACGAGCAGTACTTC. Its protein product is CASSLNGPYEQYF.

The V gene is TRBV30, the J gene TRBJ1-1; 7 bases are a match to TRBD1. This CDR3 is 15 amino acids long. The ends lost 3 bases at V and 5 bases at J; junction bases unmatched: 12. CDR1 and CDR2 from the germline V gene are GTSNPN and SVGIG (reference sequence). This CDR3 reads CAWSPKTGLRTEAFF. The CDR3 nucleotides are TGTGCCTGGAGCCCTAAGACAGGGTTACGGACTGAAGCTTTCTTT.

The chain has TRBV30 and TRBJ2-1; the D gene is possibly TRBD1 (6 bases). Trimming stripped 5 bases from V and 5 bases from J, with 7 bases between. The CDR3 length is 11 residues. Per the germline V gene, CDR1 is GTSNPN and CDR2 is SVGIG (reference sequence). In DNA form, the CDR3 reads TGTGCCTGGCGGACAGACAATGAGCAGTTCTTC. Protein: CAWRTDNEQFF.

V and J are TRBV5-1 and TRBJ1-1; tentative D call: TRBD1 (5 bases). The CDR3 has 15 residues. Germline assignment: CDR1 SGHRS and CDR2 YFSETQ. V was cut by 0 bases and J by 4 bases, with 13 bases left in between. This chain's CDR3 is CASSLDGAPGTEAFF. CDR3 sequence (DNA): TGCGCCAGCAGCTTGGATGGGGCGCCAGGCACTGAAGCTTTCTTT.

DNA for the CDR3: TGTGCCAGCAGTTTAAGGACTAGCGGGACCTACGAGCAGTACTTC. This encodes CASSLRTSGTYEQYF. The gene calls are TRBV27 and TRBJ2-7; 12 positions match TRBD2. The germline V gene has CDR1 MNHEY and CDR2 SMNVEV (reference sequence). V lost 2 bases and J lost 2; bases outside the gene matches: 1. This CDR3 region has 15 residues.

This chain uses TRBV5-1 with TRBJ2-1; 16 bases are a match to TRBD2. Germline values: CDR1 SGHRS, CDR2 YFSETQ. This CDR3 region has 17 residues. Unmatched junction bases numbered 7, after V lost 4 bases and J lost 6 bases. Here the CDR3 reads CASSAGTSGRGSNEQFF. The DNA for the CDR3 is TGCGCCAGCAGCGCCGGGACTAGCGGGAGGGGGAGCAATGAGCAGTTCTTC. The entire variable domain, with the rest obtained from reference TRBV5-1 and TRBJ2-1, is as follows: KAGVTQTPRYLIKTRGQQVTLSCSPISGHRSVSWYQQTPGQGLQFLFEYFSETQRNKGNFPGRFSGRQFSNSRSEMNVSTLELGDSALYLCASSAGTSGRGSNEQFFGPGTRLTVL.

This chain's CDR3 is CASGDSQETQYF. The CDR3 region has the DNA TGTGCTAGTGGGGACAGCCAAGAGACCCAGTACTTC. V is TRBV12-5 and J is TRBJ2-5, with a possible D match to TRBD1 (6 bases). The V gene's germline CDR1 is LGHNT and CDR2 FRNRAP. V lost 6 bases to trimming and J lost 1 base, with 6 bases between them. This CDR3 contains 12 residues.

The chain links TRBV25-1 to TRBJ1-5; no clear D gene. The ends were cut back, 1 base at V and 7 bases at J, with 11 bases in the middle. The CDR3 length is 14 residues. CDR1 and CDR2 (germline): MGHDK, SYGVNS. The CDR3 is CASSEWEVRQPQHF. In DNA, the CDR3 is TGTGCCAGCAGTGAATGGGAGGTCCGGCAGCCCCAGCATTTT.

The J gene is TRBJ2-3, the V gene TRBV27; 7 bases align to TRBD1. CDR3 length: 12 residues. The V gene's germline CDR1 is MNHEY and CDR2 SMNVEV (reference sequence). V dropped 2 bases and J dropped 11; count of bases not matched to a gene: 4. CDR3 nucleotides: TGTGCCAGCAGTTTAAGCGGACAGGAGCAGTATTTT. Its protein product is CASSLSGQEQYF.

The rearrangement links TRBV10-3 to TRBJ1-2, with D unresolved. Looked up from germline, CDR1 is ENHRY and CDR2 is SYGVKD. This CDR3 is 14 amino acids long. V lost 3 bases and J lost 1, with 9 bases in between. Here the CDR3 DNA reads TGTGCCATCAGTGACCTCGGGGTTAACTATGGCTACACCTTC. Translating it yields CAISDLGVNYGYTF.

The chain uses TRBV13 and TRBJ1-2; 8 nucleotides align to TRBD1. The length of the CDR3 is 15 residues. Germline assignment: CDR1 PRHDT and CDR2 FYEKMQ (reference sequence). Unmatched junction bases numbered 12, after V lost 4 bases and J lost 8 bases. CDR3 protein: CASSSMDRAPRGYTF. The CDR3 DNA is TGTGCCAGCAGCTCGATGGACAGGGCCCCCAGGGGCTACACCTTC.

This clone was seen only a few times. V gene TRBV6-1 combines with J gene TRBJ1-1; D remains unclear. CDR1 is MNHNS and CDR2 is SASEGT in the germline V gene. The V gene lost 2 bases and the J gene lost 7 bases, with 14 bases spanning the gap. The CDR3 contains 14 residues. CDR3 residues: CASSELNRLIEAFF. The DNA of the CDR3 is TGTGCCAGCAGTGAACTGAATCGACTTATTGAAGCTTTCTTT.